What follows are 19 T cell receptor beta chains derived from one specimen sequenced in a study of shared clonotypes between healthy human individuals (dated by TCRdb to 2020 to 2022). CD8 naive samples were CD45RO-negative cells positively selected for CCR7, giving a CD45RA+CCR7+ population that excluded TemRA cells. The library was built by means of the immunoSEQ multiplex PCR assay. TCRdb stores this immuneACCESS table with in-frame sequences only. Part of the clones is absent; in the studies checked, under half of the shortfall reflects unresolved V genes, and no reason is known for the rest. For this sample the table gives 1.5 million to 2.5 million clones, of which just under 95% were detected only once. Around 1% of the sample rests with the top ten. The material sequenced was naive CD8+ T cells sorted from blood. The cell subset or site label, read with the paper, signifies: CD45RA+CCR7+. The receptors shown here come from a man aged 18 to 35 in good health.

Remarks on this clone: Distinct nucleotide sequences in the sample also encode this CDR3. The chain is built from TRBV7-8 and TRBJ1-4, with D unclear. The V end was cut by 3 bases, the J end by 8 bases, with 7 bases between. The germline V gene has CDR1 SGHVS and CDR2 FQNEAQ. The CDR3 has 12 residues. The chain's CDR3 is CASSFGGEKLFF. For the CDR3, the DNA is TGTGCCAGCAGCTTTGGCGGAGAAAAACTGTTTTTT.

This chain's CDR3 is CASSQDHPDRGYYEQYF. The CDR3 nucleotides read TGCGCCAGCAGCCAAGATCATCCGGACAGGGGATACTACGAGCAGTACTTC. This sequence joins TRBV4-1 and TRBJ2-7; 9 positions match TRBD1. The V gene end was trimmed by 0 bases and the J gene end by 3 bases; junction bases not matched to a gene: 9. Germline CDR1 MGHRA, CDR2 YSYEKL. The CDR3 sequence is 17 residues long.

The J gene is TRBJ1-1, the V gene TRBV7-9, with no clear D. The CDR3 is made up of 15 amino acids. V was clipped by 1 base and J by 2 bases, with 11 bases between them. Per germline, CDR1 SEHNR and CDR2 FQNEAQ (reference sequence). The CDR3 nucleotides are TGTGCCAGCAGCTTAGTTCCAGGAAAAAACACTGAAGCTTTCTTT. This sequence encodes CASSLVPGKNTEAFF.

This rearrangement joins TRBV7-6 to TRBJ1-4, with TRBD1 matching 7 bases. The V gene's germline CDR1 is SGHVS and CDR2 FNYEAQ. The CDR3 sequence is 14 residues long. V shed 3 bases, J shed 6 bases, and the junction held 4 bases outside the gene matches. CDR3 bases: TGTGCCAGCAGCTTCGGTACAGGGGATGAAAAACTGTTTTTT. It encodes CASSFGTGDEKLFF.

This sequence joins TRBV7-9 and TRBJ1-2; the D gene is possibly TRBD1 (6 bases). Trimming took off 5 bases at V and 3 bases at J, with 19 bases between the two ends. This CDR3 has 16 amino acids. The germline V gene has CDR1 SEHNR and CDR2 FQNEAQ (reference sequence). The CDR3 nucleotides read TGTGCCAGCAGCCCTCTGGGGGGGCCCGAGGACTATGGCTACACCTTC. It is translated as CASSPLGGPEDYGYTF.

V and J are TRBV4-3 and TRBJ2-6; no reliable D call. The CDR3 has 13 amino acids. V lost 4 bases and J 6 bases, leaving 7 bases between the germline ends. CDR1 and CDR2 (germline): LGHNA, YSLEER. The CDR3 region is CASSPLEANVLTF. CDR3 nucleotides: TGCGCCAGCAGCCCCTTAGAGGCCAACGTCCTGACTTTC.

This clone has a single count. The chain uses TRBV6-5 and TRBJ1-4; D is unresolved. Germline lookup yields CDR1 MNHEY and CDR2 SVGAGI. The CDR3 consists of 13 residues. The V end lost 10 bases, the J end lost 5 bases, and 14 bases lay between the germline ends. The CDR3 loop is CATGDGYNEKLFF. For the CDR3, the DNA is TGTGCCACCGGAGACGGATACAATGAAAAACTGTTTTTT.

The gene calls are TRBV6-5 and TRBJ2-7; D is uncertain. V lost 1 base to trimming and J lost 2 bases, with 12 bases between them. Per the germline V gene, CDR1 is MNHEY and CDR2 is SVGAGI. CDR3 length: 15 residues. CDR3 in DNA: TGTGCCAGCAGTTACTTCTCAGCAAGTACCTACGAGCAGTACTTC. Protein: CASSYFSASTYEQYF.

In the case of this clone: The sample holds other DNA sequences that translate to the same CDR3. The rearrangement joins TRBV7-8 to TRBJ1-5; D remains ambiguous. This CDR3 region has 14 residues. Germline values: CDR1 SGHVS, CDR2 FQNEAQ. V was cut by 1 base and J by 2 bases, with 6 bases left in between. CDR3 DNA: TGTGCCAGCAGCTTAGGTTCTGGCAATCAGCCCCAGCATTTT. Protein product: CASSLGSGNQPQHF. Combining the CDR3 with reference TRBV7-8 and TRBJ1-5 gives the whole variable domain GAGVSQSPRYKVAKRGQDVALRCDPISGHVSLFWYQQALGQGPEFLTYFQNEAQLDKSGLPSDRFFAERPEGSVSTLKIQRTQQEDSAVYLCASSLGSGNQPQHFGDGTRLSIL.

The chain recombines TRBV6-5 with TRBJ1-6, with D possibly matching TRBD1 (5 bases). The CDR3 consists of 15 residues. The ends were cut back, 8 bases at V and 7 bases at J, with 18 bases in the middle. Germline V gene sequence: CDR1 MNHEY, CDR2 SVGAGI. CDR3 loop: CASWGSGRENSPLHF. Written as DNA, the CDR3 is TGTGCCAGCTGGGGATCTGGCAGGGAGAATTCACCCCTCCACTTT.

The chain is built from TRBV19 and TRBJ2-7, with 9 bases aligning to TRBD1. Germline loops: CDR1 LNHDA, CDR2 SQIVND (reference sequence). There are 13 residues in the CDR3. The V and J ends lost 5 bases and 2 bases, in that order; junction bases with no gene match: 1. Here the CDR3 reads CASSDRGAYEQYF. The CDR3 coding sequence is TGTGCCAGTAGTGACAGGGGGGCCTACGAGCAGTACTTC.

The gene calls are TRBV27 and TRBJ2-2; 7 nucleotides match TRBD1. CDR1 and CDR2 from the germline V gene are MNHEY and SMNVEV (reference sequence). J gave up 6 bases and V 5 bases, and 6 bases lay outside the gene matches. The length of the CDR3 is 14 residues. The CDR3 loop reads CASSLNTGAGELFF. CDR3 nucleotides: TGTGCCAGCAGTCTCAATACAGGGGCCGGGGAGCTGTTTTTT.

The V gene is TRBV27, the J gene TRBJ2-7, with 7 positions matching TRBD2. Germline CDR1 is MNHEY and CDR2 is SMNVEV (reference sequence). V lost 3 bases and J lost 5; bases outside the gene matches: 7. The CDR3 is made up of 14 amino acids. As DNA, the CDR3 is TGTGCCAGCAGTTTCTATCAGGGAGGGGACGAGCAGTACTTC. Protein product: CASSFYQGGDEQYF.

V gene TRBV30 combines with J gene TRBJ1-1; 7 bases agree with TRBD1. The V and J ends lost 0 bases and 4 bases, in that order; junction bases with no gene match: 5. CDR3 size: 14 residues. CDR1 is GTSNPN and CDR2 is SVGIG in the germline V gene (reference sequence). The CDR3 region is CAWSVSSGGTEAFF. In DNA form, the CDR3 reads TGTGCCTGGAGTGTATCTTCAGGGGGCACTGAAGCTTTCTTT.

The genes are TRBV4-3 and TRBJ2-1, with D maybe TRBD2 (5 bases). CDR1 is LGHNA and CDR2 is YSLEER in the germline V gene. Trimming took off 3 bases at V and 8 bases at J, with 11 bases between the two ends. The CDR3 is made up of 13 amino acids. DNA of the CDR3: TGCGCCAGCAGCCATACTAGTTCCGATGAGCAGTTCTTC. Translated, it gives CASSHTSSDEQFF.

The genes are TRBV19 and TRBJ2-7; D tentatively fits TRBD1 or TRBD2 (5 bases each). The CDR3 spans 14 residues. V was shortened by 5 bases and J by 3 bases, with 14 bases between the two germline ends. Looked up from germline, CDR1 is LNHDA and CDR2 is SQIVND (reference sequence). DNA of the CDR3: TGTGCCAGTAGTCCTGGGGACGGAGTCTACGAGCAGTACTTC. This gives the protein CASSPGDGVYEQYF.

The chain carries TRBV9 and TRBJ2-5; D may be TRBD1 (5 bases). This CDR3 is built from 14 residues. Per the germline V gene, CDR1 is SGDLS and CDR2 is YYNGEE. Trimming removed 0 bases at V and 5 bases at J, with 11 bases between. The CDR3 region is CASSVDTGWETQYF. In nucleotides, the CDR3 is TGTGCCAGCAGCGTAGACACAGGCTGGGAGACCCAGTACTTC.

This clone was picked up one time. The chain combines TRBV2 with TRBJ2-3, with TRBD1 as a possible D gene (6 bases). The CDR3 length is 15 residues. Trimming removed 8 bases from V and 0 bases from J, with 15 bases in between. From germline, CDR1 is SNHLY and CDR2 FYNNEI. The CDR3: CASAQGIASTDTQYF. The CDR3 region has the DNA TGTGCCAGCGCACAGGGCATCGCTAGCACAGATACGCAGTATTTT.

The rearrangement links TRBV5-6 to TRBJ2-7; 10 nucleotides align to TRBD2. V lost 6 bases, J lost 4 bases, and 10 bases stayed unmatched. Germline-derived CDR1 and CDR2 are SGHDT and YYEEEE. The CDR3 contains 15 residues. The CDR3 nucleotides are TGTGCCAGCACCCGGGGCCTAGCGGGAGCTTACGAGCAGTACTTC. Translating it yields CASTRGLAGAYEQYF. Full variable domain (outside the CDR3, taken from reference TRBV5-6 and TRBJ2-7): DAGVTQSPTHLIKTRGQQVTLRCSPKSGHDTVSWYQQALGQGPQFIFQYYEEEERQRGNFPDRFSGHQFPNYSSELNVNALLLGDSALYLCASTRGLAGAYEQYFGPGTRLTVT.